A selection of T cell receptor beta chains follows, all from one sample in a study of T cell repertoires in cytomegalovirus infection. MiXCR, run by TCRdb on the reads, gives a single entry per CDR3 protein. Here the sample spans around 800,000 distinct CDR3 sequences, about 30% being singletons. The antigens of these receptors remain unknown. The input for sequencing was cultured CD8+ T cells from PBMCs, taken from culture after CMV antigen stimulation. These receptor sequences come from a human donor in good health (CMV status not recorded). Some clones in this sample may be carry-over from other donors' samples. Both conserved end residues are part of each CDR3.

j_call v_call cdr3_aa
TRBJ1-3 TRBV20-1 CSAFRAGFGNTIYF
TRBJ2-1 TRBV12-5 CASGFSVASKGDGLSTNEQFF
TRBJ1-1 TRBV5-6 CVSSRGTEAFF
TRBJ2-5 TRBV6-2/TRBV6-3 CASSGPGTSGLTQYF
TRBJ2-2 TRBV11-2 CASSLSGSYTGELFF
TRBJ2-2 TRBV20-1 CSLEGEPGELFF
TRBJ1-4 TRBV7-8 CASSFSIGGQIPEKLFF
TRBJ2-1 TRBV5-5 CASSLLSSWGNEQFF
TRBJ1-2 TRBV10-3 CAISEAGLRANYGYTF
TRBJ2-2 TRBV10-1 CASSDLGELFF
TRBJ1-5 TRBV19 CASSIKEWSNQPQHF
TRBJ2-5 TRBV7-3 CASSPGRRLQETRYF
TRBJ2-7 TRBV7-2 CASSPTGGGSYEQYF
TRBJ1-1 TRBV4-1 CASSQDTVRMNTEAFF
TRBJ1-5 TRBV4-1 CASSLSDREKEPQHF
TRBJ2-5 TRBV29-1 CSVGPGRGFQETQYF
TRBJ1-2 TRBV12-3/TRBV12-4 CASTKTGGYGYTF
TRBJ1-1 TRBV7-9 CASSSLGGRGSHEAFF
TRBJ2-5 TRBV7-6 CASSQLAGGPRETQYF
TRBJ2-1 TRBV19 CASSIRDRAGDEQFF
TRBJ1-1 TRBV6-2/TRBV6-3 CASRTLHRENTEAFF
TRBJ1-6 TRBV11-2 CASSAGQPSSYNSPLHF
TRBJ2-2 TRBV6-2/TRBV6-3 CASSYVNTGELFF
TRBJ1-5 TRBV18 CASSPPGAGQPQHF
TRBJ2-5 TRBV9 CVSSASGGSQETQYF
TRBJ2-2 TRBV28 CASRTGTGTTGELFF
TRBJ2-5 TRBV6-5 CASSFALRGLSETQYF
TRBJ1-3 TRBV4-1 CASSQPANTIYF
TRBJ1-2 TRBV28 CASCPLEGGYTF
TRBJ1-2 TRBV9 CASSVDGKGLRYGGYTF
TRBJ2-1 TRBV4-2 CASSLLGENEQFF
TRBJ2-3 TRBV4-3 CASSQKGSSTDTQYF
TRBJ2-7 TRBV10-2 CASSADMSSYEQYF
TRBJ1-2 TRBV5-4 CASAQGDPIRYGYTF
TRBJ1-3 TRBV9 CASTPTRAPGNTIYF
TRBJ1-1 TRBV10-3 CAISEAGAGPHTEAFF
TRBJ2-1 TRBV14 CASSPGQGLGNEQFF